Listed here is a single TCR beta chain. Its target antigen remains unknown. The record has no base qualities; no much larger clone is one base away. The data are from a study of OX40 agonist ivuxolimab in advanced cancers. Study-wide context: Ivuxolimab was a fully human IgG2 agonistic monoclonal antibody targeting the costimulatory receptor OX40 (CD134). The paper reports the monotherapy dose-escalation portion (N = 52 patients) of the phase I ivuxolimab trial. Of the approximately 53 patients in dose escalation, around 19 had hepatocellular carcinoma, some 15 had melanoma, 9 had renal cell carcinoma and 9 had head and neck cancer. Patients were allowed to have had prior anti-PD-1, anti-PD-L1 or anti-CTLA-4 therapy, and 40% to 45% of the dose-escalation patients had been treated with checkpoint inhibitors. In the dose-escalation cohort, 82.7% of patients were male, and the mean age was approximately 55 years, with a range of about 23 to 85. Three dose-escalation patients achieved partial responses, one with hepatocellular carcinoma and two with cutaneous melanoma. Intravenous ivuxolimab was administered to patients every 2 weeks at six dose levels: 0.01, 0.1, 0.3, 1.5, 3 and 10 mg/kg. The purpose of peripheral TCRbeta sequencing was to test whether ivuxolimab changed TCR sequence diversity and led to clonal T-cell expansion.

Patients with autoimmune disease history or receiving systemic immunosuppression were excluded from the trial. Peripheral blood for TCR sequencing was collected from all dose cohorts at baseline, on cycle 4 day 1, and on cycle 7 day 1. Samples came from an open-label, multicenter, first-in-human phase I dose-escalation trial of ivuxolimab. Adults with locally advanced or metastatic head and neck squamous cell, hepatocellular, melanoma or renal cell carcinoma were enrolled in the trial. Before TCR sequencing, CD4+ and CD8+ T cells were separately sorted from peripheral blood. Genomic DNA was isolated from the sorted cells so that the TCRbeta CDR3 region could be sequenced. TCRbeta CDR3 regions were sequenced using the immunoSEQ Assay. Held by TCRdb, this immuneACCESS table contains in-frame sequences only and omits some clones. Under half of the omission traces to an unresolved V gene where checked; the cause of the rest is unknown. The sample records under 60,000 clones, more than 85% of which are singletons. About 11% of the sample belongs to the ten largest clones.

The paper's findings and limits, for the study overall: Partial responders in the 0.1-3.0 mg/kg groups had among the lowest normalized peripheral clonal expansion, especially among CD8+ T cells. Clonal expansion of both CD4+ and CD8+ blood T cells was observed from baseline to week 6 at doses 0.1 to 3.0 mg/kg. The antigen specificity of the peripheral T cells that underwent clonal expansion was not determined. Low levels of normalized T-cell clonal expansion were also shown by some nonresponding patients. After ivuxolimab, CD8+ T cells had more expanded clones than CD4+ T cells on average.

Via the germline V gene, CDR1 is SNHLY and CDR2 FYNNEI. Trimmed from V: 2 bases; trimmed from J: 7 bases; junction bases lacking a gene match: 8. The CDR3, cysteine through phenylalanine, is 16 amino acids long. Only the CDR3 DNA is retained, 48 bases long and in frame from the first base. The rearrangement joined TRBV2 to TRBJ2-1, and 10 junction bases match TRBD1. Sequenced here: CD4+ or CD8+ T cells sorted from blood, sampled in a trial of the OX40 agonist ivuxolimab. This receptor was taken from an adult with an advanced solid tumor such as melanoma, head and neck, liver or kidney cancer. CDR3 reads: CASSESRTGGGNEQFF. The DNA sequence follows: TGTGCCAGCAGTGAATCCAGGACAGGGGGTGGAAATGAGCAGTTCTTC. Joined to the reference TRBV2 and TRBJ2-1 proteins, this CDR3 gives the full variable domain: EPEVTQTPSHQVTQMGQEVILRCVPISNHLYFYWYRQILGQKVEFLVSFYNNEISEKSEIFDDQFSVERPDGSNFTLKIRSTKLEDSAMYFCASSESRTGGGNEQFFGPGTRLTVL.